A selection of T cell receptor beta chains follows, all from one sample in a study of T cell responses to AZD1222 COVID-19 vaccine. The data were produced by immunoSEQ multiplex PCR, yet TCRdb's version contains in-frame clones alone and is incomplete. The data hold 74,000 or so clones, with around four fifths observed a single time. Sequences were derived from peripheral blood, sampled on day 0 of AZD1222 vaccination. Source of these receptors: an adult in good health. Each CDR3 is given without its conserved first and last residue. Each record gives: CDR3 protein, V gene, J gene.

CDR3: ASSPGQGNTGELF; V: TRBV7-9; J: TRBJ2-2
CDR3: SVVLKGEKLF; V: TRBV29-1; J: TRBJ1-4
CDR3: ASSLYITPPYNEQF; V: TRBV27; J: TRBJ2-1
CDR3: ASSSGDEKLF; V: TRBV28; J: TRBJ1-4
CDR3: SASPPSGRISEQF; V: TRBV20-1; J: TRBJ2-1
CDR3: ASSLAGGSLSYEQY; V: TRBV5-1; J: TRBJ2-7
CDR3: ASSYSFAGVNQPQH; V: TRBV6-5; J: TRBJ1-5
CDR3: ASSQEDALTSGGDTQY; V: TRBV3-1/TRBV3-2; J: TRBJ2-3
CDR3: AWSVRDASYEQY; V: TRBV30; J: TRBJ2-7
CDR3: ASSREDRYTEAF; V: TRBV14; J: TRBJ1-1
CDR3: ASSPRAGGTDTQY; V: TRBV28; J: TRBJ2-3
CDR3: ASIDRGGALGYT; V: TRBV2; J: TRBJ1-2
CDR3: ASSSNNEQF; V: TRBV7-6; J: TRBJ2-1
CDR3: ASSQGLNQPQH; V: TRBV4-3; J: TRBJ1-5
CDR3: AIKREGSGSLVNTQY; V: TRBV10-3; J: TRBJ2-3
CDR3: ASSIPTTGVMNTEAF; V: TRBV19; J: TRBJ1-1
CDR3: ASSFGGQGAFTYEQY; V: TRBV11-2; J: TRBJ2-7
CDR3: ASSRTKREGTDTQY; V: TRBV5-6; J: TRBJ2-3
CDR3: ASSWTPSSYNEQF; V: TRBV6-2/TRBV6-3; J: TRBJ2-1
CDR3: ASSITGSGLLDGYT; V: TRBV7-9; J: TRBJ1-2
CDR3: ASSFSLAGGKDEQF; V: TRBV28; J: TRBJ2-1
CDR3: ASSSGRPGGYT; V: TRBV7-8; J: TRBJ1-2
CDR3: ASSPHSQGAAF; V: TRBV3-1/TRBV3-2; J: TRBJ1-1
CDR3: AWSDKGYTEAF; V: TRBV30; J: TRBJ1-1
CDR3: ASSLRGGGSVLT; V: TRBV5-4; J: TRBJ2-6
CDR3: ATRTGAVGGYT; V: TRBV19; J: TRBJ1-2